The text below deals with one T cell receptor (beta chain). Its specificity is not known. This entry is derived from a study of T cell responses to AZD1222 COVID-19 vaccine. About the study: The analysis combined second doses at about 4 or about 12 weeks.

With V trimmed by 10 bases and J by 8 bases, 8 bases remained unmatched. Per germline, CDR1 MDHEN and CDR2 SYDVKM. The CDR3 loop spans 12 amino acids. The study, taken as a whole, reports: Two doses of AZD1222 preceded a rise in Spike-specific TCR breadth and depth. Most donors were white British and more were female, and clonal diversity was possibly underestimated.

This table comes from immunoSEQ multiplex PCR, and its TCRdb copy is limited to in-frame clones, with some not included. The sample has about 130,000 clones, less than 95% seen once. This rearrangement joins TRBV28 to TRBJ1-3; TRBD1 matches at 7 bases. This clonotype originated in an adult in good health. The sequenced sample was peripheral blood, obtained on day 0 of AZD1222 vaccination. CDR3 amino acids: CATGGLMYTIYF. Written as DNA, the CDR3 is TGTGCCACAGGGGGACTGATGTACACCATATATTTT.